This T cell receptor beta chain originates from a study of blood T cell repertoires in COVID-19. Whole-study context: T cells, B-cell-depleted T cells, or PBMCs provided the cDNA or gDNA that served as material.

CDR3 length: 15 amino acids. Germline lookup yields CDR1 SGHNT and CDR2 YYREEE (reference sequence). With 3 bases removed from V and 0 bases from J, the gap between germline ends came to 12 bases. As processed by the authors: Reference gene primer amplification gave nucleated cell count estimates. Produced via immunoSEQ multiplex PCR; TCRdb's table is partial and in-frame only. V, J and clone size were drawn from that table, and D and trimming were deduced from the DNA. The sample comprises some 260,000 clones, 87% of which are singletons, and 3% rests with the top ten. This chain links TRBV5-4 with TRBJ1-1; the D gene is possibly TRBD1 (5 bases). This receptor was identified in a man in his late teens or twenties with active or convalescent COVID-19. The source material was peripheral blood. CDR3 sequence reads: CASSSFRVMNTEAFF. The DNA for the CDR3 is TGTGCCAGCAGCTCATTCAGGGTGATGAACACTGAAGCTTTCTTT.